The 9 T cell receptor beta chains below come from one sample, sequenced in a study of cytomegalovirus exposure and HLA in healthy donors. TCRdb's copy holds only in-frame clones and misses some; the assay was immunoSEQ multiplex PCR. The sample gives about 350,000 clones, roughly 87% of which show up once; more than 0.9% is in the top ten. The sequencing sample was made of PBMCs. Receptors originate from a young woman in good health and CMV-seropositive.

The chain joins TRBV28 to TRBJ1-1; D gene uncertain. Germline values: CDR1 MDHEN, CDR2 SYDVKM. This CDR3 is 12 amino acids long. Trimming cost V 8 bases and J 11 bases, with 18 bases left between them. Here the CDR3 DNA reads TGTGCCAGCTGCAACGATGGAGGGTGGGCTTTCTTT. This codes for CASCNDGGWAFF.

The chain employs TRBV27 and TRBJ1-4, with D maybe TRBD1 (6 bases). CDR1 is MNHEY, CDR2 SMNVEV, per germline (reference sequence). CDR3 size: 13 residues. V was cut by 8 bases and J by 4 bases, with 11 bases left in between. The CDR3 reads CASAQGNNEKLFF. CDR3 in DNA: TGTGCCAGCGCACAGGGTAATAATGAAAAACTGTTTTTT. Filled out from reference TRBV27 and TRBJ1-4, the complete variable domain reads EAQVTQNPRYLITVTGKKLTVTCSQNMNHEYMSWYRQDPGLGLRQIYYSMNVEVTDKGDVPEGYKVSRKEKRNFPLILESPSPNQTSLYFCASAQGNNEKLFFGSGTQLSVL.

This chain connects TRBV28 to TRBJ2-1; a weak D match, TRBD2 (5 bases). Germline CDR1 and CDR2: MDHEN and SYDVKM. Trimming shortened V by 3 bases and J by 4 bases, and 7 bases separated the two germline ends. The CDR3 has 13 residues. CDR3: CASSLRVYNEQFF. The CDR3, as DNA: TGTGCCAGCAGTTTGCGGGTGTACAATGAGCAGTTCTTC.

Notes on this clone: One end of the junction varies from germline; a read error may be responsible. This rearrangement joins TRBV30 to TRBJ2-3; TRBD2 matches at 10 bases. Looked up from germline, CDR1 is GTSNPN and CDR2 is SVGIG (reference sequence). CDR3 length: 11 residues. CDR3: CAWFLAGETIF. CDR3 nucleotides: TGTGCCTGGTTCCTAGCGGGAGAAACGATCTTT.

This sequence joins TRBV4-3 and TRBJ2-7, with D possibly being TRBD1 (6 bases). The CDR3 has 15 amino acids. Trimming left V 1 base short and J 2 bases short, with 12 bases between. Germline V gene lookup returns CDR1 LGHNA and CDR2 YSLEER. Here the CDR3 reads CASSQGGQEPYEQYF. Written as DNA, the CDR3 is TGCGCCAGCAGCCAAGGGGGGCAGGAGCCCTACGAGCAGTACTTC.

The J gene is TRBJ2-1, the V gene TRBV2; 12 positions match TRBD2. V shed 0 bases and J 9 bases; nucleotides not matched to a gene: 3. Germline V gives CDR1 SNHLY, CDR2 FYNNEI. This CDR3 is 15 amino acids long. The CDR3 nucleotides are TGTGCCAGCAGTGAAGCAAGACTAGCGGGAGCTGAGCAGTTCTTC. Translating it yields CASSEARLAGAEQFF.

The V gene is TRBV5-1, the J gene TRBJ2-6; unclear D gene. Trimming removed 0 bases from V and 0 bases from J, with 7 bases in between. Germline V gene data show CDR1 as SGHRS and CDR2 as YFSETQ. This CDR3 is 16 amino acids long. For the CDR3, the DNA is TGCGCCAGCAGCTTGGACGGAAACTCTGGGGCCAACGTCCTGACTTTC. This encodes CASSLDGNSGANVLTF.

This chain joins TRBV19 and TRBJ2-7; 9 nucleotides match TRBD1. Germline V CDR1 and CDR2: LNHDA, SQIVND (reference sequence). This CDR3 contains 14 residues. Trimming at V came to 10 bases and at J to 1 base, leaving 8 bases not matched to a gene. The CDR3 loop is CATRWTGESYEQYF. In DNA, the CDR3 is TGTGCCACTCGCTGGACAGGGGAATCCTACGAGCAGTACTTC.

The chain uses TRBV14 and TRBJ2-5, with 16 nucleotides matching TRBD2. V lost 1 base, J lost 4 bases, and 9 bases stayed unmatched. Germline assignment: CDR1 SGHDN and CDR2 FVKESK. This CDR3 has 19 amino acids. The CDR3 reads CASSQGTGLAGGPRETQYF. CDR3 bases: TGTGCCAGCAGCCAAGGGACGGGACTAGCGGGAGGGCCTCGAGAGACCCAGTACTTC.